The rows below give T cell receptor beta chains drawn from one sample of a study of blood T cell repertoires in COVID-19. Repertoires were generated with immunoSEQ multiplex PCR, while TCRdb's copy carries only in-frame clones and drops some. The sample lists some 140,000 clones; under 85% were seen once. Sequencing was carried out using peripheral blood. These receptors all stem from a man between 60 and 75 years old with COVID-19, enrolled during active disease. CDR3s include the opening cysteine and the closing phenylalanine or tryptophan. A D gene is named only where the DNA matches it firmly. For some rows the clone size is stated as once, few or many, or as a class when expanded; others skip it.

j_gene,d_gene,v_gene,abundance,CDR3aa,CDR3nt
TRBJ1-1,TRBD1,TRBV2,many,CASSEAGGQTSTEAFF,TGTGCCAGCAGTGAAGCGGGGGGACAGACGAGCACTGAAGCTTTCTTT
TRBJ2-7,TRBD1,TRBV9,NA,CASSERQGSNRYEQYF,TGTGCCAGCAGCGAAAGACAGGGCTCGAATCGCTACGAGCAGTACTTC
TRBJ2-6,TRBD1,TRBV4-2,once,CASSQDRTGPSGANVLTF,TGTGCCAGCAGCCAAGATAGGACAGGCCCCTCTGGGGCCAACGTCCTGACTTTC
TRBJ2-7,NA,TRBV29-1,NA,CSVEDAREQYF,TGCAGCGTTGAAGATGCGCGCGAGCAGTACTTC
TRBJ2-1,TRBD2,TRBV7-8,NA,CASSAGGSGGYNEQFF,TGTGCCAGCAGCGCAGGGGGAAGCGGGGGGTACAATGAGCAGTTCTTC
TRBJ1-5,TRBD1,TRBV15,NA,CATRGGVTGESQPQHF,TGTGCCACCAGAGGCGGGGTGACAGGGGAGAGTCAGCCCCAGCATTTT
TRBJ2-2,TRBD1,TRBV19,NA,CASSFGQGYDTGELFF,TGTGCCAGTAGTTTCGGACAGGGATACGACACCGGGGAGCTGTTTTTT
TRBJ2-5,NA,TRBV5-4,NA,CASSSFWGLQETQYF,TGTGCCAGCAGCTCCTTTTGGGGCTTACAAGAGACCCAGTACTTC
TRBJ2-1,NA,TRBV12-5,NA,CASGQSRVGSENEQFF,TGTGCTAGTGGGCAGTCGCGGGTCGGTTCTGAGAATGAGCAGTTCTTC
TRBJ2-2,NA,TRBV9,NA,CASSVDRQDTGELFF,TGTGCCAGCAGCGTAGATCGACAGGACACCGGGGAGCTGTTTTTT
TRBJ2-7,NA,TRBV29-1,NA,CSASSDTYEQYF,TGCAGCGCCAGTTCAGACACCTACGAGCAGTACTTC
TRBJ1-2,TRBD1,TRBV28,NA,CASSSIGQVGRGYTF,TGTGCCAGCAGCTCCATTGGACAGGTGGGTCGTGGCTACACCTTC
TRBJ2-2,NA,TRBV4-1,NA,CASSLNSNANTGELFF,TGCGCCAGCAGCCTAAATAGCAACGCGAACACCGGGGAGCTGTTTTTT
TRBJ1-4,NA,TRBV5-8,NA,CASSTDRATNEKLFF,TGTGCCAGCAGCACTGACAGAGCAACTAATGAAAAACTGTTTTTT
TRBJ2-5,TRBD1,TRBV7-2,NA,CASSFGTVQETQYF,TGTGCCAGCAGCTTCGGGACAGTCCAAGAGACCCAGTACTTC
TRBJ2-7,NA,TRBV7-2,NA,CASSLDAGEQYF,TGTGCCAGCAGCTTAGATGCGGGAGAGCAGTACTTC
TRBJ1-3,TRBD1,TRBV19,NA,CASSSLGQGSSGNTIYF,TGTGCCAGTAGTTCCCTGGGACAGGGAAGCTCTGGAAACACCATATATTTT
TRBJ2-1,TRBD2,TRBV9,NA,CASSVLSGRSWVYNEQFF,TGTGCCAGCAGCGTACTAAGCGGGAGGTCCTGGGTCTACAATGAGCAGTTCTTC
TRBJ2-3,NA,TRBV27,NA,CASTVADTQYF,TGTGCCAGCACGGTTGCAGATACGCAGTATTTT
TRBJ1-1,TRBD1,TRBV28,NA,CASSLRDRVNTEAFF,TGTGCCAGCAGCCTCCGGGACAGGGTGAACACTGAAGCTTTCTTT
TRBJ2-7,NA,TRBV5-1,NA,CASSLVVSPYEQYF,TGCGCCAGCAGCTTGGTAGTCTCTCCCTACGAGCAGTACTTC
TRBJ1-3,NA,TRBV19,NA,CASSRGLDGNTIYF,TGTGCCAGTAGTAGGGGGCTGGACGGAAACACCATATATTTT
TRBJ2-2,TRBD1,TRBV7-6,NA,CASSSLGTGDYPGELFF,TGTGCCAGCAGCTCCCTGGGGACAGGGGATTACCCCGGGGAGCTGTTTTTT
TRBJ2-5,NA,TRBV5-8,NA,CASSTQKERETQYF,TGTGCCAGCAGCACCCAGAAGGAGAGAGAGACCCAGTACTTC
TRBJ2-4,TRBD1,TRBV18,NA,CASTDRGGRNIQYF,TGTGCCAGCACCGACAGGGGGGGGAGGAACATTCAGTACTTC
TRBJ1-2,NA,TRBV29-1,few,CSVGGGAYYGYTF,TGCAGCGTGGGTGGGGGCGCCTACTATGGCTACACCTTC
TRBJ1-6,NA,TRBV2,NA,CASSEGGGQNSPLHF,TGTGCCAGCAGTGAAGGTGGTGGACAGAATTCACCCCTCCACTTT
TRBJ1-1,NA,TRBV11-2,NA,CASSSRRGLTEAFF,TGTGCCAGCAGCTCTCGGCGGGGCCTAACTGAAGCTTTCTTT
TRBJ2-3,NA,TRBV3-1/TRBV3-2,NA,CASSQVLTDTQYF,TGTGCCAGCAGCCAGGTCCTAACAGATACGCAGTATTTT
TRBJ1-5,NA,TRBV7-2,once,CASGEGGKPQHF,TGTGCCAGCGGGGAGGGTGGTAAGCCCCAGCATTTT
TRBJ1-1,NA,TRBV5-1,NA,CASSWGGGNTEAFF,TGCGCCAGCAGTTGGGGAGGGGGGAACACTGAAGCTTTCTTT
TRBJ2-1,NA,TRBV11-3,NA,CASSLGDFDYNEQFF,TGTGCCAGCAGCTTAGGAGATTTCGATTACAATGAGCAGTTCTTC
TRBJ1-4,NA,TRBV6-5,NA,CASSYATGKPEKLFF,TGTGCCAGCAGTTACGCCACCGGGAAACCTGAAAAACTGTTTTTT
TRBJ2-5,NA,TRBV18,NA,CASSKRGRPSEETQYF,TGTGCCAGCTCAAAAAGGGGCCGTCCAAGTGAAGAGACCCAGTACTTC
TRBJ2-7,TRBD2,TRBV11-2,NA,CASSQKAGPFEQYF,TGTGCCAGCAGCCAAAAAGCGGGGCCTTTCGAGCAGTACTTC
TRBJ1-5,TRBD1,TRBV19,NA,CASSISRQGVTGPQHF,TGTGCCAGTAGTATCTCCCGACAGGGGGTAACGGGGCCCCAGCATTTT